This T cell receptor beta chain was found in a study of cytomegalovirus exposure and HLA in healthy donors. The overall study: An early data release held 75 million to 100 million unique TCRs from HLA-typed donors. Points from the study as a whole: Later genetic work tied a missense DCLRE1C variant to beta-chain V and J trimming.

These donors, healthy bone marrow donors, were studied. V lost 1 base and J 0 bases, leaving 9 bases between the germline ends. Germline CDR1 and CDR2: MGHRA and YSYEKL. The CDR3 runs 15 residues. The study ran its PCR with 60 Vbeta and 13 Jbeta primers. Only in-frame clones appear in the TCRdb table, and some are missing; sequencing was by immunoSEQ multiplex PCR. The profile shows around 91,000 clones, about 81% of them singletons. With respect to this clone: Its antigen is still unknown.

The TCR sequence derives from a man aged 18 to 30 in good health and CMV-seronegative. The sequenced sample was PBMCs. The chain uses TRBV4-1 and TRBJ1-1; no definite D call. As DNA, the CDR3 is TGCGCCAGCAGCCAAGTAGCCAGCGTGAACACTGAAGCTTTCTTT. Its translation: CASSQVASVNTEAFF.